These T cell receptor beta chains were read from a single sample in a study of T cells in Graves' hyperthyroidism and ophthalmopathy. Each CDR3 protein gets one entry after TCRdb re-called the multiplex PCR reads with MiXCR. The sample includes roughly 720,000 distinct CDR3 sequences, about 18% seen only once; the top ten take roughly a sixth. The sample taken for sequencing was blood. These receptors all stem from a man aged 45-60 years with Graves' hyperthyroidism. Each CDR3 is given with its conserved first and last residue. The D gene is left open where the match is weak. Rows may omit the clone size; those that give it use once, few, many or a size class.

-	many	TRBV12-3/TRBV12-4	TRBJ1-1	CASTRDWNTEAFF	TGTGCCAGCACTCGGGACTGGAACACTGAAGCTTTCTTT
-	many	TRBV7-2	TRBJ2-7	CASSAAGTVNYEQYF	TGTGCCAGCAGCGCCGCCGGGACCGTGAACTACGAGCAGTACTTC
TRBD2	-	TRBV6-1	TRBJ2-1	CASSNRLAGVIQFF	TGTGCCAGCAGCAACAGACTAGCGGGAGTAATCCAGTTCTTC
-	many	TRBV7-8	TRBJ2-1	CASSLEWPGSSYNEQFF	TGTGCCAGCAGTCTAGAGTGGCCGGGGAGTTCCTACAATGAGCAGTTCTTC
TRBD1	many	TRBV6-1	TRBJ1-1	CASSVGTADWGTEAFF	TGTGCCAGCAGTGTCGGGACAGCTGATTGGGGCACTGAAGCTTTCTTT
-	many	TRBV12-3/TRBV12-4	TRBJ1-1	CASSLWTVQNTEAFF	TGTGCCAGCAGTCTATGGACAGTTCAGAACACTGAAGCTTTCTTT
-	many	TRBV2	TRBJ2-7	CASRSSYEQYF	TGTGCCAGCAGGAGCTCCTACGAGCAGTACTTC
-	few	TRBV10-3	TRBJ2-5	CAISQGGARETQYF	TGTGCCATCAGTCAGGGGGGGGCAAGGGAGACCCAGTACTTC
TRBD1	many	TRBV7-2	TRBJ2-3	CASSLVTGTGFPDTQYF	TGTGCCAGCAGCTTAGTGACCGGGACAGGGTTTCCAGATACGCAGTATTTT
-	many	TRBV28	TRBJ2-7	CASRTRRAIYEQYF	TGTGCCAGCAGGACCCGCCGGGCAATCTACGAGCAGTACTTC
-	few	TRBV18	TRBJ2-5	CASSLTPGHLKETQYF	TGTGCCAGCTCACTTACTCCGGGACACCTGAAAGAGACCCAGTACTTC
-	few	TRBV12-3/TRBV12-4	TRBJ2-1	CASSFQGPPGQFF	TGTGCCAGCAGTTTCCAAGGCCCCCCGGGGCAGTTCTTC
TRBD1	-	TRBV4-3	TRBJ1-2	CASSQFTRGQDYGYTF	TGCGCCAGCAGCCAATTCACCAGGGGGCAAGACTATGGCTACACCTTC
-	many	TRBV20-1	TRBJ2-3	CSSRVDTQYF	TGCAGTTCTAGGGTGGATACGCAGTATTTT
-	many	TRBV28	TRBJ2-1	CASTRGRTYNEQFF	TGTGCCAGCACAAGGGGCCGAACCTACAATGAGCAGTTCTTC
-	-	TRBV7-2	TRBJ2-1	CASSFGPNNEQFF	TGTGCCAGCAGTTTCGGGCCGAACAATGAGCAGTTCTTC
TRBD1	few	TRBV5-6	TRBJ2-7	CASSLQDRVIDEQYF	TGTGCCAGCAGCCTCCAGGACAGGGTTATCGACGAGCAGTACTTC
TRBD1	few	TRBV24-1	TRBJ2-1	CATSDFSPGQGAPNEQFF	TGTGCCACCAGTGATTTTTCCCCGGGACAGGGGGCCCCCAATGAGCAGTTCTTC
-	-	TRBV4-1	TRBJ2-7	CASSPDAGMGYEQYF	TGCGCCAGCAGCCCTGACGCGGGAATGGGCTACGAGCAGTACTTC
TRBD2	-	TRBV12-3/TRBV12-4	TRBJ2-7	CASSLASSGMSYEQYF	TGTGCCAGCAGTTTAGCGTCTAGCGGGATGTCCTACGAGCAGTACTTC
TRBD1	many	TRBV27	TRBJ2-7	CASSLNRGPSYEQYF	TGTGCCAGCAGTTTAAACAGGGGACCCTCCTACGAGCAGTACTTC
-	few	TRBV5-4	TRBJ1-1	CASSLVVGRGAEAFF	TGTGCCAGCAGCTTGGTTGTCGGCAGGGGAGCTGAAGCTTTCTTT
-	-	TRBV2	TRBJ1-1	CASSEQGSGTEAFF	TGTGCCAGCAGTGAACAGGGGTCAGGCACTGAAGCTTTCTTT
-	few	TRBV7-2	TRBJ1-1	CASSRQGGRANTEAFF	TGTGCCAGCAGCCGTCAGGGAGGCAGGGCGAACACTGAAGCTTTCTTT
-	-	TRBV19	TRBJ1-1	CASRWGMNTEAFF	TGTGCCAGTAGGTGGGGCATGAACACTGAAGCTTTCTTT
TRBD2	-	TRBV20-1	TRBJ2-1	CSAVGSGILYNEQFF	TGCAGTGCTGTAGGTAGCGGGATCTTATACAATGAGCAGTTCTTC
-	many	TRBV2	TRBJ1-5	CASRDDNSNQPQHF	TGTGCCAGTCGGGACGATAATAGCAATCAGCCCCAGCATTTT
-	-	TRBV5-5	TRBJ1-4	CASSLQAGISTNEKLFF	TGTGCCAGCAGCTTACAAGCAGGGATTTCAACTAATGAAAAACTGTTTTTT
TRBD2	many	TRBV7-9	TRBJ2-5	CASSFGLAGPSRGETQYF	TGTGCCAGCAGCTTCGGACTAGCGGGACCCTCCCGGGGGGAGACCCAGTACTTC
TRBD2	-	TRBV4-1	TRBJ2-1	CASSQPGLAYNEQFF	TGCGCCAGCAGCCAACCGGGACTAGCGTACAATGAGCAGTTCTTC
-	once	TRBV19	TRBJ2-7	CASSILPMDTGDYEQYF	TGTGCCAGTAGTATTCTTCCTATGGACACAGGTGACTACGAGCAGTACTTC
-	-	TRBV27	TRBJ1-5	CASSPHGQPQHF	TGTGCCAGCAGTCCCCATGGCCAGCCCCAGCATTTT
-	few	TRBV20-1	TRBJ2-1	CSANKWDHYRGGVFYNEQFF	TGCAGTGCTAATAAGTGGGACCACTATAGGGGGGGAGTGTTCTACAATGAGCAGTTCTTC
-	many	TRBV9	TRBJ2-7	CASSRGGGEQYF	TGTGCCAGCAGCAGAGGAGGGGGCGAGCAGTACTTC
-	many	TRBV2	TRBJ1-5	CASMLLSNQPQHF	TGTGCCAGCATGCTCCTTAGTAATCAGCCCCAGCATTTT
-	-	TRBV20-1	TRBJ2-1	CNARDRGGEQFF	TGCAATGCTAGAGATCGAGGGGGTGAGCAGTTCTTC
-	-	TRBV10-3	TRBJ1-1	CASLASTTRGSAFF	TGTGCCAGCCTTGCCTCCACGACGAGGGGTTCAGCTTTCTTT
-	many	TRBV18	TRBJ2-5	CASSTRETQETQYF	TGTGCCAGCTCAACCCGGGAGACCCAAGAGACCCAGTACTTC
-	few	TRBV18	TRBJ1-5	CASSPSDNNQPQHF	TGTGCCAGCTCACCGAGTGATAACAATCAGCCCCAGCATTTT
-	many	TRBV12-3/TRBV12-4	TRBJ1-1	CASSNMGNTEAFF	TGTGCCAGCAGCAATATGGGGAACACTGAAGCTTTCTTT
TRBD1	many	TRBV7-3	TRBJ2-5	CASSTTGTGGIRETQYF	TGTGCCAGCAGCACGACCGGGACAGGGGGTATACGGGAGACCCAGTACTTC
TRBD1	-	TRBV6-2/TRBV6-3	TRBJ1-2	CASSYSTTGNYGYTF	TGTGCCAGCAGTTACTCTACGACAGGGAACTATGGCTACACCTTC
-	many	TRBV7-3	TRBJ2-5	CASSPRTGGAETQYF	TGTGCCAGCAGCCCCCGAACAGGGGGGGCGGAGACCCAGTACTTC
-	many	TRBV7-2	TRBJ1-5	CASSLDLGGQPQHF	TGTGCCAGCAGCTTAGACCTGGGAGGTCAGCCCCAGCATTTT
TRBD2	few	TRBV20-1	TRBJ2-3	CSASNFRTSTDTQYF	TGCAGTGCTAGTAATTTTCGGACTAGTACAGATACGCAGTATTTT
TRBD2	few	TRBV20-1	TRBJ2-3	CSAHPLVAGADTQYF	TGCAGTGCCCACCCTCTGGTAGCGGGAGCAGATACGCAGTATTTT
-	-	TRBV5-5	TRBJ1-5	CASSPMITQHF	TGTGCCAGCAGCCCCATGATAACCCAGCATTTT
TRBD2	many	TRBV12-3/TRBV12-4	TRBJ2-3	CASSSLAGGLYTQYF	TGTGCCAGCAGTTCACTAGCGGGGGGACTATATACGCAGTATTTT
-	many	TRBV11-3	TRBJ2-5	CASSLAGVEETQYF	TGTGCCAGCAGCTTAGCGGGAGTCGAGGAGACCCAGTACTTC
-	few	TRBV5-1	TRBJ1-1	CASSRRPMDSNTEAFF	TGCGCCAGCAGCCGACGACCGATGGATTCGAACACTGAAGCTTTCTTT
-	many	TRBV19	TRBJ2-7	CASSPPRTDALSYEQYF	TGTGCCAGTAGTCCACCTCGGACGGACGCCCTTTCCTACGAGCAGTACTTC
TRBD1	-	TRBV24-1	TRBJ2-5	CATSAQGKETQYF	TGTGCCACCAGCGCACAGGGGAAAGAGACCCAGTACTTC
TRBD2	-	TRBV11-2	TRBJ2-3	CASSPSSGGTTDTQYF	TGTGCCAGCAGCCCATCTAGCGGGGGTACCACAGATACGCAGTATTTT
-	few	TRBV5-1	TRBJ2-1	CASSLTGPNEQLF	TGCGCCAGCAGCTTGACTGGCCCGAATGAGCAGCTCTTC
TRBD2	-	TRBV19	TRBJ2-1	CASRELAGANEQFF	TGTGCCAGTAGAGAACTAGCGGGAGCGAATGAGCAGTTCTTC